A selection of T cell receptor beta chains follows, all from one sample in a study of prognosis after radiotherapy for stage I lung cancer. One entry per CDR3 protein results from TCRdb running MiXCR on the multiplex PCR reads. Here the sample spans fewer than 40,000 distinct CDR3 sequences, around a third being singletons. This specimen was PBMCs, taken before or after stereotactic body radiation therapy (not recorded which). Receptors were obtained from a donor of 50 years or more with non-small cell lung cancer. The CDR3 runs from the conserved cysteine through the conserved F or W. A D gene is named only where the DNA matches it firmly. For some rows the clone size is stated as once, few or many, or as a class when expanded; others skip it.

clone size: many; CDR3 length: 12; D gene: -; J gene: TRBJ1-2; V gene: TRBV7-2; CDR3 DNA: TGTGCCAGCAGCTCAAACAGGGTTAGCTACACCTTC; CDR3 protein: CASSSNRVSYTF
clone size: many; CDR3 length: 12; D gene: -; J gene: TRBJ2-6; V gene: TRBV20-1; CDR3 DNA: TGCAGTGCCCGAGGAGGGGCCAACGTCCTGACTTTC; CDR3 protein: CSARGGANVLTF
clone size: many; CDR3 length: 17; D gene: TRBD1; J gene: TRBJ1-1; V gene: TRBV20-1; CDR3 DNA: TGCAGTGCTAGGATGAGAGGACAGGGGGCGATGAACACTGAAGCTTTCTTT; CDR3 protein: CSARMRGQGAMNTEAFF
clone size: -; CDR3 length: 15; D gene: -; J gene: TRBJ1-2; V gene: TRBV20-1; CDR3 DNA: TGCAGTGCTGCCCAACACGGTGGGGAGAACTATGTCTACACCTTC; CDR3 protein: CSAAQHGGENYVYTF
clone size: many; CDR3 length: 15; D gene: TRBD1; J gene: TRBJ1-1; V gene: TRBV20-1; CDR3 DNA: TGCAGTGCTAGAGGGAGGGGGCGTTATCTATCTGAAGCTTTCTTT; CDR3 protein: CSARGRGRYLSEAFF
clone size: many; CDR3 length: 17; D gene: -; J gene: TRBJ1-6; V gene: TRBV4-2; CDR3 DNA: TGTGCCAGCAGCCCCGGGGGAGCTCTACAGCCTAATTCACCCCTCCACTTT; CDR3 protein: CASSPGGALQPNSPLHF
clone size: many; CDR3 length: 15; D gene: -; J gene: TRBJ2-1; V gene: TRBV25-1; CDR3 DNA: TGTGCCAGCAGCCCCCAGTCAAGCTCCTACAATGAGCAGTTCTTC; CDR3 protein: CASSPQSSSYNEQFF
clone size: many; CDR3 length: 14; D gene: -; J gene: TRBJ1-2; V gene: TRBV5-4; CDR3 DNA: TGTGCCAGCAGCTTGAAGGGGTCCCCTAGGGGCTACACCTTC; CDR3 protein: CASSLKGSPRGYTF
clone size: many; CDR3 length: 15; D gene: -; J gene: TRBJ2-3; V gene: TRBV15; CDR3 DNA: TGTGCCACCAGCAGAGGACGGCTTGGCACAGATACGCAGTATTTT; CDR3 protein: CATSRGRLGTDTQYF
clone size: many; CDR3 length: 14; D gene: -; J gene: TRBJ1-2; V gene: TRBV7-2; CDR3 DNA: TGTGCCAGCAGCTTCGGGACGGCTAACTATGGCTACACCTTC; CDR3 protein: CASSFGTANYGYTF
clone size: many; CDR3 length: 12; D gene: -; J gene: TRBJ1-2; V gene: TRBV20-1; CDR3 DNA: TGCAGTGCCTACGACGGGGCGAGCGGCTACACCTTC; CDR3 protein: CSAYDGASGYTF
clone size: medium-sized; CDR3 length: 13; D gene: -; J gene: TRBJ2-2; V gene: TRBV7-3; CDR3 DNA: TGTGCCAGCAGCCTCACAGGGCTCGGGGAGCTGTTTTTT; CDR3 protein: CASSLTGLGELFF
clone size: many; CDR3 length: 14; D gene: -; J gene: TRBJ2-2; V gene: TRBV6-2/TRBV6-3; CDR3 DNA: TGTGCCAGCAAGTGGCTTGCGAACACCGGGGAGCTGTTTTTT; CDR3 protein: CASKWLANTGELFF
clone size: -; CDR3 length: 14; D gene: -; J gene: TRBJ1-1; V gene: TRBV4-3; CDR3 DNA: TGCGCCAGCAGCCAAGCGACAGTGAACACTGAAGCTTTCTTT; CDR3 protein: CASSQATVNTEAFF
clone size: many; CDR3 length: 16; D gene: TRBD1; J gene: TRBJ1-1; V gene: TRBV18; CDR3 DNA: TGTGCCAGCTCACCAGTCGCCACAGGGGCGAACACTGAAGCTTTCTTT; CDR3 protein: CASSPVATGANTEAFF
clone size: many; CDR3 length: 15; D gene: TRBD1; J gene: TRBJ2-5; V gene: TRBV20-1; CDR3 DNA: TGCAGTGCTAGAGACGGACAGGGGGCGGGAGAGACCCAGTACTTC; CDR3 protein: CSARDGQGAGETQYF
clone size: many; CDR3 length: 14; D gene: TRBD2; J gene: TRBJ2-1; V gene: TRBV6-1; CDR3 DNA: TGTGCCAGCAAGCGAGCGGGGGCCTACAATGAGCAGTTCTTC; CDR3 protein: CASKRAGAYNEQFF
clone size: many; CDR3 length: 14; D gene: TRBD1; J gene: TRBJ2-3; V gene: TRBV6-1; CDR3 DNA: TGTGCCAGCAGAGACAGGGTTGGTACAGATACGCAGTATTTT; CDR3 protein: CASRDRVGTDTQYF
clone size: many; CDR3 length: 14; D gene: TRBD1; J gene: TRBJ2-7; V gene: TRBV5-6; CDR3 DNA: TGTGCCAGCAGCTTGGCGGGACAGGTCGGCGAGCAGTACTTC; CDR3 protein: CASSLAGQVGEQYF
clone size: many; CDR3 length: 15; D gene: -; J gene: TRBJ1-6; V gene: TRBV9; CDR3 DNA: TGTGCCAGCAGCGTAGGAGGCCAGGGCAAGTCACCCCTCCACTTT; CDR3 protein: CASSVGGQGKSPLHF
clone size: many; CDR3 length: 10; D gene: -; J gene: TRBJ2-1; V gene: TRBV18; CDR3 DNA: TGTGCCAGCTCCGACAATGAGCAGTTCTTC; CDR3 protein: CASSDNEQFF